A selection of T cell receptor beta chains follows, all from one sample in a study of T cell repertoires in cytomegalovirus infection. TCRdb passed the reads through MiXCR, listing each CDR3 protein once. The sample lists about 140,000 distinct CDR3 sequences; about 6% were seen once. The material sequenced was PBMCs. These TCRs come from a human donor in good health (CMV status not recorded). Some clones in this sample may be carry-over from other donors' samples. CDR3s include the opening cysteine and the closing phenylalanine or tryptophan. Each record gives: J gene, D gene, clone size, V gene, CDR3 protein, CDR3 DNA. A D gene is named only where the DNA matches it firmly. Not all rows give a size; the values are once, few, many and, for expanded clones, a class.

j_gene: TRBJ1-1; d_gene: -; abundance: many; v_gene: TRBV7-3; CDR3aa: CASSLTPSLDGEAFF; CDR3nt: TGTGCCAGCAGCTTAACCCCGTCGCTAGACGGTGAAGCTTTCTTT
j_gene: TRBJ2-7; d_gene: -; abundance: few; v_gene: TRBV19; CDR3aa: CASSQNGPFSYEQYF; CDR3nt: TGTGCCAGTAGTCAGAATGGTCCCTTCTCCTACGAGCAGTACTTC
j_gene: TRBJ1-5; d_gene: -; abundance: many; v_gene: TRBV10-3; CDR3aa: CAISDKGFGSNQPQHF; CDR3nt: TGTGCCATCAGTGACAAGGGCTTCGGCAGCAATCAGCCCCAGCATTTT
j_gene: TRBJ2-1; d_gene: -; abundance: many; v_gene: TRBV5-1; CDR3aa: CASSMGGGVTYNEQFF; CDR3nt: TGCGCCAGCAGTATGGGGGGAGGTGTAACCTACAATGAGCAGTTCTTC
j_gene: TRBJ2-2; d_gene: -; abundance: once; v_gene: TRBV19; CDR3aa: CASSISLQNTGELFF; CDR3nt: TGTGCCAGTAGTATTTCCTTACAGAACACCGGGGAGCTGTTTTTT
j_gene: TRBJ2-6; d_gene: -; abundance: few; v_gene: TRBV6-5; CDR3aa: CASSYLTRGRGANVLTF; CDR3nt: TGTGCCAGCAGTTACCTTACTCGAGGGAGGGGGGCCAACGTCCTGACTTTC
j_gene: TRBJ2-1; d_gene: TRBD2; abundance: -; v_gene: TRBV23-1; CDR3aa: CASSQSSRTSGGNVTYNEQFF; CDR3nt: TGCGCCAGCAGTCAATCGAGCCGAACTAGCGGGGGGAATGTTACCTACAATGAGCAGTTCTTC
j_gene: TRBJ2-3; d_gene: -; abundance: many; v_gene: TRBV9; CDR3aa: CASSVDPGLADTQYF; CDR3nt: TGTGCCAGCAGCGTAGACCCGGGGTTGGCAGATACGCAGTATTTT
j_gene: TRBJ1-1; d_gene: -; abundance: few; v_gene: TRBV28; CDR3aa: CASTANDEAFF; CDR3nt: TGTGCCAGCACTGCCAACGATGAAGCTTTCTTT
j_gene: TRBJ2-7; d_gene: -; abundance: -; v_gene: TRBV24-1; CDR3aa: CATSPSGGIFEQYF; CDR3nt: TGTGCCACCAGTCCTTCGGGGGGCATCTTCGAGCAGTACTTC
j_gene: TRBJ2-4; d_gene: TRBD2; abundance: -; v_gene: TRBV2; CDR3aa: CASTVTQPGTSGGAQYF; CDR3nt: TGTGCCAGCACCGTTACCCAACCTGGGACTAGCGGGGGGGCTCAGTACTTC
j_gene: TRBJ1-4; d_gene: TRBD1; abundance: many; v_gene: TRBV28; CDR3aa: CASRRQGNEKLFF; CDR3nt: TGTGCCAGCAGACGACAGGGAAACGAAAAACTGTTTTTT
j_gene: TRBJ1-2; d_gene: -; abundance: few; v_gene: TRBV6-1; CDR3aa: CASSGTREEVLYGYTF; CDR3nt: TGTGCCAGCAGCGGGACTCGGGAGGAGGTCCTGTATGGCTACACCTTC
j_gene: TRBJ2-5; d_gene: -; abundance: few; v_gene: TRBV29-1; CDR3aa: CSVAGAGETQYF; CDR3nt: TGCAGCGTGGCGGGGGCCGGGGAGACCCAGTACTTC
j_gene: TRBJ2-7; d_gene: -; abundance: many; v_gene: TRBV7-9; CDR3aa: CASSLEGPSRYF; CDR3nt: TGTGCCAGCAGCTTAGAAGGTCCCAGCCGGTACTTC
j_gene: TRBJ2-3; d_gene: -; abundance: -; v_gene: TRBV7-6; CDR3aa: CASSDVGGTDTQYF; CDR3nt: TGTGCCAGCAGCGACGTCGGTGGCACAGATACGCAGTATTTT
j_gene: TRBJ2-3; d_gene: TRBD2; abundance: -; v_gene: TRBV13; CDR3aa: CASSYLAGGSTDTQYF; CDR3nt: TGTGCCAGCAGCTACCTAGCGGGGGGGAGCACAGATACGCAGTATTTT
j_gene: TRBJ1-5; d_gene: -; abundance: many; v_gene: TRBV20-1; CDR3aa: CSARDSRGQPQHF; CDR3nt: TGCAGTGCTAGAGACTCACGAGGTCAGCCCCAGCATTTT
j_gene: TRBJ1-2; d_gene: -; abundance: few; v_gene: TRBV20-1; CDR3aa: CSAPGAGAKYGYTF; CDR3nt: TGCAGTGCTCCAGGGGCAGGGGCGAAATATGGCTACACCTTC
j_gene: TRBJ2-1; d_gene: TRBD1; abundance: many; v_gene: TRBV5-4; CDR3aa: CASSLEQGAYNEQFF; CDR3nt: TGTGCCAGCAGCTTGGAACAGGGGGCCTACAATGAGCAGTTCTTC
j_gene: TRBJ2-5; d_gene: -; abundance: many; v_gene: TRBV7-6; CDR3aa: CATFQGGQETQYF; CDR3nt: TGTGCCACGTTCCAGGGTGGTCAGGAGACCCAGTACTTC
j_gene: TRBJ2-5; d_gene: -; abundance: medium-sized; v_gene: TRBV7-2; CDR3aa: CASSLVREETQYF; CDR3nt: TGTGCCAGCAGCTTAGTTAGGGAAGAGACCCAGTACTTC
j_gene: TRBJ1-6; d_gene: -; abundance: once; v_gene: TRBV5-4; CDR3aa: CASSLLSGGVNNSPLHF; CDR3nt: TGTGCCAGCAGCTTGTTAAGCGGGGGGGTTAATAATTCACCCCTCCACTTT
j_gene: TRBJ1-2; d_gene: -; abundance: many; v_gene: TRBV19; CDR3aa: CASSYRFEGGGYTF; CDR3nt: TGTGCCAGTAGCTACCGATTTGAGGGAGGCGGCTACACCTTC
j_gene: TRBJ2-7; d_gene: -; abundance: many; v_gene: TRBV7-3; CDR3aa: CASSSQGQPWEEQYF; CDR3nt: TGTGCCAGCAGCTCGCAGGGGCAGCCCTGGGAGGAGCAGTACTTC
j_gene: TRBJ1-1; d_gene: -; abundance: -; v_gene: TRBV12-3/TRBV12-4; CDR3aa: CASSLVGETNTEAFF; CDR3nt: TGTGCCAGCAGTTTAGTGGGGGAAACGAACACTGAAGCTTTCTTT
j_gene: TRBJ1-5; d_gene: -; abundance: many; v_gene: TRBV7-2; CDR3aa: CASSLSVRGSNQPQHF; CDR3nt: TGTGCCAGCAGCCTCAGTGTTAGGGGTAGCAATCAGCCCCAGCATTTT
j_gene: TRBJ2-7; d_gene: -; abundance: -; v_gene: TRBV13; CDR3aa: CASSLYGTRSYEQYF; CDR3nt: TGTGCCAGCAGCTTATATGGGACACGCTCCTACGAGCAGTACTTC
j_gene: TRBJ2-1; d_gene: TRBD1; abundance: -; v_gene: TRBV5-1; CDR3aa: CASSPLGQGLGNEQFF; CDR3nt: TGCGCCAGCAGCCCCCTGGGACAGGGGTTGGGGAATGAGCAGTTCTTC
j_gene: TRBJ1-1; d_gene: -; abundance: -; v_gene: TRBV6-2/TRBV6-3; CDR3aa: CASSYRAKGEAFF; CDR3nt: TGTGCCAGCAGTTATCGGGCGAAGGGTGAAGCTTTCTTT
j_gene: TRBJ2-7; d_gene: -; abundance: -; v_gene: TRBV20-1; CDR3aa: CSAEGVAGSYEQYF; CDR3nt: TGCAGTGCAGAGGGAGTTGCAGGGTCCTACGAGCAGTACTTC
j_gene: TRBJ2-6; d_gene: -; abundance: many; v_gene: TRBV7-9; CDR3aa: CASSSLRLTLSGANVLTF; CDR3nt: TGTGCCAGCAGCTCCCTACGCCTGACCTTATCTGGGGCCAACGTCCTGACTTTC
j_gene: TRBJ2-2; d_gene: TRBD2; abundance: many; v_gene: TRBV11-1; CDR3aa: CASSFGTSGYTGELFF; CDR3nt: TGTGCCAGCAGCTTCGGGACTAGCGGTTACACCGGGGAGCTGTTTTTT
j_gene: TRBJ2-5; d_gene: TRBD1; abundance: many; v_gene: TRBV7-8; CDR3aa: CASSIPGGAIVETQYF; CDR3nt: TGTGCCAGCAGCATCCCAGGGGGAGCCATAGTAGAGACCCAGTACTTC
j_gene: TRBJ2-7; d_gene: TRBD2; abundance: many; v_gene: TRBV18; CDR3aa: CASSLGSGGAYEQYF; CDR3nt: TGTGCCAGCTCACTCGGTAGCGGGGGGGCCTACGAGCAGTACTTC
j_gene: TRBJ2-7; d_gene: -; abundance: many; v_gene: TRBV7-8; CDR3aa: CASSPADQRYEQYF; CDR3nt: TGTGCCAGCAGCCCGGCTGATCAGCGCTACGAGCAGTACTTC
j_gene: TRBJ1-1; d_gene: -; abundance: -; v_gene: TRBV20-1; CDR3aa: CSADSPGWMNTEAFF; CDR3nt: TGCAGTGCTGATTCGCCAGGTTGGATGAACACTGAAGCTTTCTTT
j_gene: TRBJ2-5; d_gene: -; abundance: few; v_gene: TRBV29-1; CDR3aa: CSAGTLQETQYF; CDR3nt: TGCAGCGCGGGGACACTTCAAGAGACCCAGTACTTC
j_gene: TRBJ2-1; d_gene: TRBD1; abundance: many; v_gene: TRBV18; CDR3aa: CASSPAQGGNEQFF; CDR3nt: TGTGCCAGCTCACCAGCACAGGGGGGAAATGAGCAGTTCTTC
j_gene: TRBJ2-3; d_gene: TRBD2; abundance: -; v_gene: TRBV7-8; CDR3aa: CASSLPRRLAGRTDTQYF; CDR3nt: TGTGCCAGCAGCCTCCCCCGCAGGCTAGCGGGCCGCACAGATACGCAGTATTTT
j_gene: TRBJ2-1; d_gene: -; abundance: many; v_gene: TRBV7-9; CDR3aa: CASSLLVSYNEQFF; CDR3nt: TGTGCCAGCAGCTTGTTGGTGTCCTACAATGAGCAGTTCTTC
j_gene: TRBJ2-1; d_gene: -; abundance: many; v_gene: TRBV12-5; CDR3aa: CASVGGLSLYDEQFF; CDR3nt: TGTGCTAGTGTAGGGGGACTATCCCTATACGATGAGCAGTTCTTC
j_gene: TRBJ1-2; d_gene: -; abundance: few; v_gene: TRBV7-2; CDR3aa: CASSLAWTDYGYTF; CDR3nt: TGTGCCAGCAGCTTAGCTTGGACAGATTATGGCTACACCTTC
j_gene: TRBJ2-5; d_gene: -; abundance: many; v_gene: TRBV15; CDR3aa: CATSRGTRETQYF; CDR3nt: TGTGCCACCAGCAGAGGTACGAGGGAGACCCAGTACTTC
j_gene: TRBJ1-2; d_gene: -; abundance: -; v_gene: TRBV10-3; CDR3aa: CAIRDPAAWYGYTF; CDR3nt: TGTGCCATCAGGGACCCGGCAGCATGGTATGGCTACACCTTC
j_gene: TRBJ2-2; d_gene: -; abundance: many; v_gene: TRBV12-3/TRBV12-4; CDR3aa: CASSLSYPGELFF; CDR3nt: TGTGCCAGCAGTTTAAGTTACCCCGGGGAGCTGTTTTTT
j_gene: TRBJ1-1; d_gene: -; abundance: many; v_gene: TRBV2; CDR3aa: CASRFKVRNTEAFF; CDR3nt: TGTGCCAGCAGGTTCAAAGTTCGGAACACTGAAGCTTTCTTT
j_gene: TRBJ2-3; d_gene: -; abundance: many; v_gene: TRBV6-5; CDR3aa: CASSRGATDTQYF; CDR3nt: TGTGCCAGCAGTCGGGGGGCGACAGATACGCAGTATTTT
j_gene: TRBJ2-5; d_gene: -; abundance: -; v_gene: TRBV28; CDR3aa: CAIRGAIRETQYF; CDR3nt: TGTGCCATCCGAGGGGCTATAAGGGAGACCCAGTACTTC
j_gene: TRBJ2-3; d_gene: TRBD2; abundance: many; v_gene: TRBV20-1; CDR3aa: CSARAEATSGGASLTDTQYF; CDR3nt: TGCAGTGCTAGAGCTGAAGCGACTAGCGGGGGGGCGAGCCTCACAGATACGCAGTATTTT
j_gene: TRBJ2-3; d_gene: TRBD1; abundance: many; v_gene: TRBV7-2; CDR3aa: CASSLATGVRPDTQYF; CDR3nt: TGTGCCAGCAGCTTAGCAACAGGGGTTCGGCCAGATACGCAGTATTTT